This TCR beta chain was profiled in a study of blood T cell repertoires in COVID-19. The overall study: Acute and convalescent COVID-19 samples came from the United States, Italy and Spain. T cells, B-cell-depleted T cells, or PBMCs supplied cDNA or gDNA.

How the authors handled the data: The authors estimated nucleated cell counts from reference gene primer amplification. Produced via immunoSEQ multiplex PCR; TCRdb's table is partial and in-frame only. The DNA gave D and trimming, while V, J and clone size come from that table. The data contain tens of thousands of clones, around nine tenths of them singletons. The CDR3 sequence is 16 residues long. In germline, CDR1 is SGDLS, CDR2 YYNGEE. V was cut by 3 bases and J by 2 bases, with 15 bases left in between. The chain carries TRBV9 and TRBJ2-1; possibly TRBD2 for D (5 bases). The sequenced sample consisted of peripheral blood. This TCR was sampled from a woman aged 80 or over with acute or convalescent COVID-19. The DNA for the CDR3 is TGTGCCAGCAGCGGAACTAGAGGCTCACCCTACAATGAGCAGTTCTTC. This codes for CASSGTRGSPYNEQFF. The whole variable domain, filled in from reference TRBV9 and TRBJ2-1, reads DSGVTQTPKHLITATGQRVTLRCSPRSGDLSVYWYQQSLDQGLQFLIQYYNGEERAKGNILERFSAQQFPDLHSELNLSSLELGDSALYFCASSGTRGSPYNEQFFGPGTRLTVL.